Listed below are T cell receptor beta chains from one sample, sequenced in a study of cytomegalovirus exposure and HLA in healthy donors. The protocol was immunoSEQ multiplex PCR, while the TCRdb copy is restricted to in-frame clones and leaves out a portion. This table holds some 130,000 clones, about 61% found once. The sequenced material came from PBMCs. The receptors were gathered from a middle-aged woman in good health and CMV-seronegative. Both conserved end residues are part of each CDR3. A D gene is named only where the DNA matches it firmly. Clone sizes are given selectively: once, few, many, or a class where the clone is expanded.

15	TRBV5-4	TRBJ1-1	-	few	TGTGCCAGCAGCACACTTCAGGTTTTGAACACTGAAGCTTTCTTT	CASSTLQVLNTEAFF
14	TRBV5-4	TRBJ1-4	-	-	TGTGCCAGCAGCGTCCGGGGGTTAGATGAAAAACTGTTTTTT	CASSVRGLDEKLFF
14	TRBV2	TRBJ1-2	TRBD1	-	TGTGCCAGCAGTGAGGACAGGGGCCTCTATGGCTACACCTTC	CASSEDRGLYGYTF
16	TRBV7-3	TRBJ2-2	TRBD1	-	TGTGCCAGCAGCTTCAGGGCAGGGGGAAACACCGGGGAGCTGTTTTTT	CASSFRAGGNTGELFF
13	TRBV19	TRBJ2-4	TRBD1	-	TGTGCCAGTAGTATAGTTGGACAGGGGGTTCAGTACTTC	CASSIVGQGVQYF
12	TRBV30	TRBJ1-6	-	-	TGTGCCTGCCGGACACAGGACTCACCCCTCCACTTT	CACRTQDSPLHF
13	TRBV29-1	TRBJ1-3	-	-	TGCAGCGCCCGGGGAGGGGGAGGAAACACCATATATTTT	CSARGGGGNTIYF
14	TRBV29-1	TRBJ2-1	TRBD2	few	TGCAGCGTACTAGCGGGGGTTGTATACAATGAGCAGTTCTTC	CSVLAGVVYNEQFF
18	TRBV11-2	TRBJ1-5	TRBD1	-	TGTGCCAGCAGCTTAGGAATGAGGGGGCGCACAAGCAATCAGCCCCAGCATTTT	CASSLGMRGRTSNQPQHF
17	TRBV4-3	TRBJ1-4	-	few	TGCGCCAGCAGCCAAGATGTTTGGGGGGGGATTGATGAAAAACTGTTTTTT	CASSQDVWGGIDEKLFF
16	TRBV6-5	TRBJ2-7	TRBD1	once	TGTGCCAGCAGTTACTCAACAGGGGGGCTTGGGTACGAGCAGTACTTC	CASSYSTGGLGYEQYF
17	TRBV18	TRBJ1-4	-	-	TGTGCCAGCTCACCACCCGGGCAGGGTATTTCTAATGAAAAACTGTTTTTT	CASSPPGQGISNEKLFF
14	TRBV7-6	TRBJ2-3	TRBD2	few	TGTGCCAGCAGCTTAGGACTAGCCACAGATACGCAGTATTTT	CASSLGLATDTQYF
16	TRBV5-4	TRBJ2-2	-	-	TGTGCCAGCAGCTTATATCAGGGTTCGGACACCGGGGAGCTGTTTTTT	CASSLYQGSDTGELFF
14	TRBV7-3	TRBJ1-1	-	-	TGTGCCAGCAGCTTAGGGGGCGATTGGTCTGAAGCTTTCTTT	CASSLGGDWSEAFF
15	TRBV7-8	TRBJ2-5	-	-	TGTGCCAGCAGCTTCCGGGACTCCCCGGCAGAGACCCAGTACTTC	CASSFRDSPAETQYF
15	TRBV5-5	TRBJ1-4	-	few	TGTGCCAGCAGCTCCGATGCGGGGACTAATGAAAAACTGTTTTTT	CASSSDAGTNEKLFF
13	TRBV28	TRBJ2-7	-	-	TGTGCCAGCAGTGCCCGGAGGAACTACGAGCAGTACTTC	CASSARRNYEQYF
14	TRBV7-6	TRBJ1-1	-	-	TGTGCCAGCAGCCTTACGGAGATTAACACTGAAGCTTTCTTT	CASSLTEINTEAFF
15	TRBV12-5	TRBJ2-1	-	once	TGTGCTAGTGGTTTGCCGACTGGGCGGGGCAATGAGCAGTTCTTC	CASGLPTGRGNEQFF
16	TRBV18	TRBJ2-6	-	-	TGTGCCAGCTCGCCCCCAGGGCGTTCTGGGGCCAACGTCCTGACTTTC	CASSPPGRSGANVLTF